The T cell receptor (beta chain) under discussion was sequenced for a study of blood T cell repertoires in COVID-19. CDR3 size: 15 residues. CDR1 and CDR2 (germline): SGHAT, FQNNGV. V lost 1 base to trimming and J lost 3 bases; unmatched junction nucleotides: 3. Assay used: immunoSEQ multiplex PCR; TCRdb lists only in-frame clones, some missing. Of 130,000 or so clones in the sample, more than 75% were seen once. This TCR was recovered from a human donor in a cohort sampled during active COVID-19. Sequenced: peripheral blood. V usage is TRBV11-2 and J usage is TRBJ1-3, with 7 positions matching TRBD1. The CDR3 coding sequence is TGTGCCAGCAGCTTAGTGGGACAGCTTGGAAACACCATATATTTT. This gives the protein CASSLVGQLGNTIYF.